The 27 T cell receptor beta chains presented below share a single source sample, sequenced in a study of T cell responses to AZD1222 COVID-19 vaccine. The method was immunoSEQ multiplex PCR; TCRdb's version includes in-frame clones alone and lacks a portion of them. Among around 160,000 clones listed, more than 75% were seen once. The sequencing used peripheral blood, collected on day 0 of AZD1222 vaccination. These receptors were obtained from an adult in good health.

This rearrangement joins TRBV3-1 (or the pseudogene TRBV3-2) to TRBJ1-1; 7 positions agree with TRBD1. The ends lost 0 bases at V and 4 bases at J; junction bases unmatched: 2. The CDR3 sequence is 14 residues long. Germline values: CDR1 LGHDT, CDR2 YNNKEL (reference sequence). CDR3 loop: CASSQEAGGTEAFF. DNA of the CDR3: TGTGCCAGCAGCCAAGAGGCAGGGGGCACTGAAGCTTTCTTT.

This clone has only one observation. The V call is TRBV3-1 (or the pseudogene TRBV3-2), the J call TRBJ1-1; tentative D call: TRBD1 (5 bases). CDR3 size: 11 residues. CDR1 and CDR2 (germline): LGHDT, YNNKEL (reference sequence). V lost 4 bases and J lost 7, with 7 bases in between. CDR3 in DNA: TGTGCCAGCAGCCTTCAGGGTGAAGCTTTCTTT. Amino acids: CASSLQGEAFF.

This CDR3 reads CASSDGTGASNTEAFF. CDR3 sequence (DNA): TGCGCCAGCAGCGACGGGACAGGGGCTTCGAACACTGAAGCTTTCTTT. The rearrangement joins TRBV5-1 to TRBJ1-1; 10 positions agree with TRBD1. Germline V lookup: CDR1 SGHRS, CDR2 YFSETQ. Losses at the gene ends were 4 bases for V and 1 base for J; bases not matched to a gene: 7. The CDR3 has 16 residues. Full variable domain (rest looked up from reference TRBV5-1 and TRBJ1-1): KAGVTQTPRYLIKTRGQQVTLSCSPISGHRSVSWYQQTPGQGLQFLFEYFSETQRNKGNFPGRFSGRQFSNSRSEMNVSTLELGDSALYLCASSDGTGASNTEAFFGQGTRLTVV.

V and J are TRBV7-2 and TRBJ1-5, with 8 bases lining up with TRBD1. The CDR3 has 17 residues. J gave up 3 bases and V 6 bases, and 13 bases lay outside the gene matches. The V gene's germline CDR1 is SGHTA and CDR2 FQGNSA. CDR3 residues: CASRPIQGANSNQPQHF. CDR3 DNA: TGTGCCAGCAGACCTATCCAGGGGGCCAATTCCAATCAGCCCCAGCATTTT.

This clone was counted between two and nine times. The chain links TRBV27 to TRBJ1-2, with a weak D call TRBD1 (5 bases). V was clipped by 2 bases and J by 4 bases, with 17 bases between them. The CDR3 is 16 residues long. The germline CDR1 and CDR2 sequences are MNHEY and SMNVEV (reference sequence). For the CDR3, the DNA is TGTGCCAGCAGTTTAAGGCGTTTGGGGACGACCTATGGCTACACCTTC. It translates to CASSLRRLGTTYGYTF.

The chain links TRBV27 to TRBJ1-6; D unclear. CDR1 is MNHEY, CDR2 SMNVEV, per germline (reference sequence). Trimming left V 4 bases short and J 7 bases short, with 17 bases between. This CDR3 region has 16 residues. Here the CDR3 reads CASSSDARGRNSPLHF. CDR3 bases: TGTGCCAGCAGTTCGGACGCCAGAGGTAGGAATTCACCCCTCCACTTT.

This clone was observed a few times. The V gene is TRBV27, the J gene TRBJ2-2, with TRBD1 identical over 10 bases. CDR1 MNHEY and CDR2 SMNVEV come from the germline V gene (reference sequence). The CDR3 is 14 residues long. V trimming: 6 bases; J trimming: 7 bases; junction bases outside the gene matches: 5. This CDR3 reads CASRWTGGSGELFF. CDR3 coding DNA: TGTGCCAGCAGATGGACAGGGGGAAGCGGGGAGCTGTTTTTT.

This clone was recorded only once. Other DNA sequences from this sample encode an identical CDR3 as well. V and J are TRBV5-1 and TRBJ1-6; TRBD1 aligns across 8 bases. Germline values: CDR1 SGHRS, CDR2 YFSETQ. The ends lost 0 bases at V and 7 bases at J; junction bases unmatched: 0. The CDR3 spans 14 residues. In DNA, the CDR3 is TGCGCCAGCAGCTTGGGACAGGGGAATTCACCCCTCCACTTT. As protein: CASSLGQGNSPLHF.

The chain recombines TRBV4-1 with TRBJ2-7; perhaps D is TRBD1 or TRBD2 (5 bases each). Germline-derived CDR1 and CDR2 are MGHRA and YSYEKL. V lost 1 base, J lost 3 bases, and 13 bases lay in between. CDR3 size: 15 residues. CDR3 in amino acids: CASSQGFSGGYEQYF. In DNA form, the CDR3 reads TGCGCCAGCAGCCAAGGCTTTAGTGGGGGCTACGAGCAGTACTTC.

The chain recombines TRBV19 with TRBJ1-2, with D perhaps TRBD1 (5 bases). This CDR3 is 12 amino acids long. V lost 5 bases and J 4 bases, leaving 8 bases between the germline ends. Germline CDR1 is LNHDA and CDR2 is SQIVND (reference sequence). The CDR3 coding sequence is TGTGCCAGTAGTCCCGGGGCCTATGGCTACACCTTC. Translation gives CASSPGAYGYTF.

The rearrangement links TRBV28 to TRBJ2-4; D gene uncertain. Germline CDR1 is MDHEN and CDR2 is SYDVKM. The CDR3 spans 16 residues. V was cut by 3 bases and J by 0 bases, with 12 bases left in between. The CDR3 spells CASSFGSGLAKNIQYF. CDR3 coding DNA: TGTGCCAGCAGTTTCGGCTCTGGCCTAGCCAAAAACATTCAGTACTTC.

J is TRBJ1-1 and V is TRBV9, with 7 bases fitting TRBD1. V dropped 4 bases and J dropped 11; count of bases not matched to a gene: 11. The CDR3 has 13 residues. Germline V gene lookup returns CDR1 SGDLS and CDR2 YYNGEE. CDR3 sequence: CASSLGTASLAFF. The DNA of the CDR3 is TGTGCCAGCAGCCTAGGGACAGCGAGTCTGGCTTTCTTT.

CDR3 in DNA: TGCGCCAGCCGCGGACAGGGGGCGAGCAATGAGCAGTTCTTC. Protein product: CASRGQGASNEQFF. The chain combines TRBV5-1 with TRBJ2-1, with 11 bases aligning to TRBD1. Germline CDR1 and CDR2: SGHRS and YFSETQ. Trimming cost V 7 bases and J 6 bases; bases outside gene matches: 6. The CDR3 spans 14 residues.

The V gene is TRBV10-3, the J gene TRBJ2-3; 8 bases agree with TRBD1. V dropped 5 bases and J dropped 6; count of bases not matched to a gene: 4. CDR1 and CDR2 from the germline V gene are ENHRY and SYGVKD. This CDR3 has 13 residues. The CDR3 region has the DNA TGTGCCATCAGTCCCCGACAGGGGGATACGCAGTATTTT. This gives the protein CAISPRQGDTQYF.

The chain is built from TRBV5-5 and TRBJ1-4; a possible D gene is TRBD1 (6 bases). The CDR3 covers 20 residues. V was cut by 5 bases and J by 6 bases, with 32 bases left in between. CDR1 and CDR2 (germline): SGHKS, YYEKEE (reference sequence). The CDR3 spells CASRGGQGSLLIQGHEKLFF. Here the CDR3 DNA reads TGTGCCAGCAGGGGAGGGCAGGGAAGCCTCTTGATCCAGGGGCATGAAAAACTGTTTTTT.

In its sample, this clone was seen once. V gene TRBV7-2 combines with J gene TRBJ1-6; a possible D gene is TRBD1 (5 bases). The V end lost 4 bases, the J end lost 9 bases, and 13 bases lay between the germline ends. The CDR3 runs to 14 residues. Germline V CDR1 and CDR2: SGHTA, FQGNSA. For the CDR3, the DNA is TGTGCCAGCAGCTGGCTAGGGGAAAGTTCACCCCTCCACTTT. Amino acid sequence: CASSWLGESSPLHF.

The chain is built from TRBV4-1 and TRBJ2-3; 9 bases line up with TRBD2. This CDR3 is built from 16 residues. Germline CDR1 and CDR2: MGHRA and YSYEKL. Trimming cost V 3 bases and J 3 bases; bases outside gene matches: 7. The chain's CDR3 is CASSHRAGGKTDTQYF. DNA of the CDR3: TGCGCCAGCAGCCACCGAGCGGGAGGAAAAACAGATACGCAGTATTTT.

The gene calls are TRBV2 and TRBJ2-3; TRBD2 is a possible D gene (5 bases). V gave up 6 bases and J gave up 2 bases, with 9 bases separating them. The CDR3 consists of 13 residues. CDR1 and CDR2 from the germline V gene are SNHLY and FYNNEI. The CDR3 DNA sequence: TGTGCCAGCAGCAGAGGGAACACAGATACGCAGTATTTT. It codes for CASSRGNTDTQYF.

This chain uses TRBV5-1 with TRBJ2-6; D perhaps matches TRBD1 (7 bases). In germline, CDR1 is SGHRS, CDR2 YFSETQ. Trimming cost V 3 bases and J 2 bases, with 9 bases left between them. CDR3 length: 15 amino acids. CDR3 protein: CASSSGGTGANVLTF. The CDR3, as DNA: TGCGCCAGCAGCTCAGGGGGGACTGGGGCCAACGTCCTGACTTTC.

The genes are TRBV11-2 and TRBJ1-2, with D hard to call. Per the germline V gene, CDR1 is SGHAT and CDR2 is FQNNGV. The CDR3 is made up of 12 amino acids. Trimming stripped 0 bases from V and 14 bases from J, with 13 bases between. CDR3 nucleotide sequence: TGTGCCAGCAGCTTAGAATTGCTTGGCAGGACCTTC. It codes for CASSLELLGRTF.

This clone was detected only once. The J gene is TRBJ1-1, the V gene TRBV21-1. TRBV21-1 is a pseudogene segment. There are 15 residues in the CDR3. The CDR3: CASSKGRGGPTEAFF. The CDR3 DNA is TGTGCCAGCAGCAAAGGGCGCGGGGGGCCCACTGAAGCTTTCTTT.

This CDR3 reads CASSLETGGFLNSPLHF. CDR3 in DNA: TGTGCCAGCAGCTTGGAGACAGGGGGTTTTCTTAATTCACCCCTCCACTTT. This chain uses TRBV5-6 with TRBJ1-6; 9 bases fit TRBD1. Trimming took 0 bases from V and 6 from J; bases not matched to a gene: 7. The V gene's germline CDR1 is SGHDT and CDR2 YYEEEE. There are 17 residues in the CDR3.

This chain links TRBV6-2 or TRBV6-3 with TRBJ2-5; D not certain. V was pared by 1 base and J by 5 bases, with 2 bases between. From germline, CDR1 is MNHEY and CDR2 SVGEGT. CDR3 length: 11 residues. CDR3 amino acids: CASSYLETQYF. The CDR3 DNA follows: TGTGCCAGCAGTTACTTGGAGACCCAGTACTTC.

The chain joins TRBV2 to TRBJ2-5; the match to TRBD1 covers 9 bases. The CDR3 has 15 amino acids. Germline-derived CDR1 and CDR2 are SNHLY and FYNNEI. J lost 4 bases, V lost 7 bases, and 10 bases had no gene match. CDR3 DNA sequence: TGTGCCAGCACCCTAGACAGGGGGAGTGGAGAGACCCAGTACTTC. Its translation: CASTLDRGSGETQYF.

The chain combines TRBV7-6 with TRBJ2-1; 9 nucleotides align to TRBD1. The junction had 8 bases not matched to a gene; V was cut back by 5 bases and J by 0 bases. This CDR3 contains 17 residues. The germline V gene encodes CDR1 SGHVS and CDR2 FNYEAQ. This CDR3 reads CASSEQGAQASYNEQFF. The CDR3 DNA is TGTGCCAGCAGCGAACAGGGGGCCCAAGCCTCCTACAATGAGCAGTTCTTC.

This rearrangement joins TRBV2 to TRBJ2-3; D call uncertain. Germline V gives CDR1 SNHLY, CDR2 FYNNEI. Trimming removed 3 bases at V and 2 bases at J, with 9 bases between. This CDR3 has 14 amino acids. CDR3 nucleotides: TGTGCCAGCAGTGACATAGCTCCCACAGATACGCAGTATTTT. It codes for CASSDIAPTDTQYF. Supplemented by reference TRBV2 and TRBJ2-3, the full variable domain reads EPEVTQTPSHQVTQMGQEVILRCVPISNHLYFYWYRQILGQKVEFLVSFYNNEISEKSEIFDDQFSVERPDGSNFTLKIRSTKLEDSAMYFCASSDIAPTDTQYFGPGTRLTVL.

The V call is TRBV19, the J call TRBJ2-5, with 8 bases fitting TRBD2. Per the germline V gene, CDR1 is LNHDA and CDR2 is SQIVND (reference sequence). This CDR3 region has 16 residues. V lost 4 bases and J lost 5; bases outside the gene matches: 12. The CDR3 region is CASSSPSLAGGETQYF. CDR3 nucleotide sequence: TGTGCCAGTAGTAGTCCCTCTCTAGCGGGCGGGGAGACCCAGTACTTC.